The clone carrying this TCR beta chain has only one observation. TCRdb keeps only in-frame clones here, not all; method: immunoSEQ multiplex PCR. Counted here are more than 140,000 clones, about 90% occurring once; the ten biggest clones make up around 5%. This sample is part of a study of T cell responses to AZD1222 COVID-19 vaccine. Material: peripheral blood, obtained on day 0 of AZD1222 vaccination. The TCR was taken from an adult in good health.

CDR3 DNA: TGCGCCAGCAGCTTGACGGGCGCTGGGGCCAACGTCCTGACTTTC. It translates to CASSLTGAGANVLTF. The V and J genes are TRBV5-1 and TRBJ2-6; D remains unclear. The V and J ends lost 1 base and 2 bases respectively, with 7 bases between them. CDR1 is SGHRS and CDR2 is YFSETQ in the germline V gene. The CDR3 length is 15 residues.